Below, 20 T cell receptor beta chains from the same sample are listed, as sequenced in a study of shared clonotypes between healthy human individuals. Some clones are missing from TCRdb's copy, which holds only in-frame ones; the method was immunoSEQ multiplex PCR. The sample has 2 million to 2.5 million clones, approximately 96% seen once; the top ten hold more than 0.1%. Sequenced material: naive CD4+ T cells sorted from blood. Subset defined: CD45RA+ positively selected. All receptors derive from a man in his late teens or twenties in good health.

The chain carries TRBV18 and TRBJ2-3; 11 bases map to TRBD1. Germline loops: CDR1 KGHSH, CDR2 LQKENI. V lost 2 bases and J lost 2; bases outside the gene matches: 3. This CDR3 has 16 residues. The CDR3 protein is CASSPFGQGATDTQYF. For the CDR3, the DNA is TGTGCCAGCTCACCATTCGGACAGGGGGCCACAGATACGCAGTATTTT.

In the case of this clone: The DNA is omitted, as the CDR3 cannot be located on it reliably, and the CDR3 follows TCRdb's listing. This chain connects TRBV21-1 to TRBJ2-7. TRBV21-1 is a pseudogene. The CDR3 length equals 14 residues, ends included. CDR3 residues: CASYHCRISYEQYF.

This sequence joins TRBV5-1 and TRBJ1-3, with 9 bases lining up with TRBD1. V dropped 0 bases and J dropped 0; count of bases not matched to a gene: 1. This CDR3 has 16 amino acids. Germline CDR1 reads SGHRS; CDR2 reads YFSETQ. In nucleotides, the CDR3 is TGCGCCAGCAGCTTGGACAGGGGGCTCTCTGGAAACACCATATATTTT. Protein product: CASSLDRGLSGNTIYF.

The chain couples TRBV5-4 to TRBJ2-7; 11 positions agree with TRBD1. The CDR3 spans 14 residues. J was trimmed by 6 bases and V by 1 base; bases with no gene match: 3. CDR1 and CDR2 (germline): SGHNT, YYREEE (reference sequence). The CDR3 reads CASSLTGQGGEQYF. The CDR3 region has the DNA TGTGCCAGCAGCTTGACGGGACAGGGGGGCGAGCAGTACTTC.

The CDR3 sequence: CASSLRGQTNTEAFF. The CDR3 region has the DNA TGCGCCAGCAGCTTGCGTGGACAGACCAACACTGAAGCTTTCTTT. The chain has TRBV5-1 and TRBJ1-1, with D perhaps TRBD1 (6 bases). Trimming pared 1 base from V and 2 bases from J, leaving 12 bases between. This CDR3 has 15 residues. Per the germline V gene, CDR1 is SGHRS and CDR2 is YFSETQ.

In the case of this clone: Additional DNA sequences in this sample encode the identical CDR3. The chain employs TRBV9 and TRBJ2-3; either TRBD1 or TRBD2 may supply D (5 bases each). Per the germline V gene, CDR1 is SGDLS and CDR2 is YYNGEE. V was trimmed by 2 bases and J by 2 bases, leaving 9 bases between them. This CDR3 has 14 residues. CDR3 bases: TGTGCCAGCAGCGTCAGAGGGGACACAGATACGCAGTATTTT. Encoded protein: CASSVRGDTDTQYF.

As for this clone: This specimen includes other DNA sequences encoding the same CDR3. The chain carries TRBV5-1 and TRBJ1-6; 9 nucleotides line up with TRBD1. V shed 5 bases, J shed 7 bases, and the junction held 4 bases outside the gene matches. Germline loops: CDR1 SGHRS, CDR2 YFSETQ. There are 14 residues in the CDR3. The CDR3 DNA sequence: TGCGCCAGCAGTTATGGACAGGGGAATTCACCCCTCCACTTT. Its translation is CASSYGQGNSPLHF.

The table lists this clone with a count of one. The rearrangement links TRBV5-4 to TRBJ2-3; D unresolved. V was shortened by 4 bases and J by 5 bases, with 11 bases between the two germline ends. The CDR3 sequence is 13 residues long. CDR1 SGHNT and CDR2 YYREEE come from the germline V gene (reference sequence). Here the CDR3 reads CASSLQWGDTQYF. For the CDR3, the DNA is TGTGCCAGCAGCCTCCAGTGGGGAGATACGCAGTATTTT.

The rearrangement links TRBV29-1 to TRBJ1-1; no clear D gene. In germline, CDR1 is SQVTM, CDR2 ANQGSEA. The V end lost 5 bases, the J end lost 1 base, and 8 bases lay between the germline ends. This CDR3 has 12 residues. CDR3 DNA: TGCAGCGTTCTTACAACGAACACTGAAGCTTTCTTT. Its protein is CSVLTTNTEAFF.

The J gene is TRBJ2-1, the V gene TRBV4-3, with 8 bases identical to TRBD2. The junction had 10 bases not matched to a gene; V was cut back by 5 bases and J by 7 bases. This CDR3 has 15 residues. From germline, CDR1 is LGHNA and CDR2 YSLEER. The DNA for the CDR3 is TGCGCCAGCAGCTACACTAGCGGATTGGGAAATGAGCAGTTCTTC. Translating it yields CASSYTSGLGNEQFF.

This clone was seen a single time. At one end the junction does not follow the germline gene, possibly because of a read error. The V call is TRBV7-7, the J call TRBJ2-5; D may be TRBD1 (6 bases). This CDR3 is 16 amino acids long. Germline V gene lookup returns CDR1 SSHAT and CDR2 FNYEAQ (reference sequence). The CDR3, as DNA: TGTGCTAGCAGCTTACCTTCGACAGGCGAACAAGGAACCCAGTACTTC. As protein: CASSLPSTGEQGTQYF.

CDR3 protein: CASSVEAGLAKNIQYF. The CDR3 DNA sequence: TGTGCCAGCAGCGTAGAGGCAGGGTTAGCCAAAAACATTCAGTACTTC. This chain connects TRBV9 to TRBJ2-4; D is possibly TRBD1 (5 bases). Trimming stripped 0 bases from V and 0 bases from J, with 10 bases between. The CDR3 covers 16 residues. Germline values: CDR1 SGDLS, CDR2 YYNGEE.

V usage is TRBV30 and J usage is TRBJ1-4, with TRBD1 matching over 7 bases. With V trimmed by 2 bases and J by 3 bases, 6 bases remained unmatched. Germline values: CDR1 GTSNPN, CDR2 SVGIG (reference sequence). The CDR3 spans 15 residues. CDR3 bases: TGTGCCTGGAGTCCCAGGGGGGCTCCTAATGAAAAACTGTTTTTT. It translates to CAWSPRGAPNEKLFF. Drawing the rest from reference TRBV30 and TRBJ1-4, the complete variable domain is SQTIHQWPATLVQPVGSPLSLECTVEGTSNPNLYWYRQAAGRGLQLLFYSVGIGQISSEVPQNLSASRPQDRQFILSSKKLLLSDSGFYLCAWSPRGAPNEKLFFGSGTQLSVL.

The chain combines TRBV18 with TRBJ2-1, with D possibly being TRBD2 (6 bases). Germline CDR1 reads KGHSH; CDR2 reads LQKENI. This CDR3 is built from 17 residues. V lost 0 bases to trimming and J lost 2 bases, with 14 bases between them. The CDR3 sequence: CASSPPLRDFTYNEQFF. The CDR3 region has the DNA TGTGCCAGCTCACCACCGTTGCGGGATTTCACCTACAATGAGCAGTTCTTC.

The rearrangement uses TRBV7-2 and TRBJ2-7, with 8 bases lining up with TRBD2. Trimming at V came to 3 bases and at J to 3 bases, leaving 4 bases not matched to a gene. The CDR3 has 14 residues. Germline V CDR1 and CDR2: SGHTA, FQGNSA. This chain's CDR3 is CASSLDGRDYEQYF. The CDR3 DNA is TGTGCCAGCAGCTTGGACGGGAGGGACTACGAGCAGTACTTC.

This chain connects TRBV30 to TRBJ2-7, with a weak D call TRBD1 (6 bases). CDR3 size: 12 residues. V was trimmed by 1 base and J by 5 bases, leaving 9 bases between them. Germline V gene sequence: CDR1 GTSNPN, CDR2 SVGIG (reference sequence). CDR3 DNA sequence: TGTGCCTGGAGTGGCAGGGGCAACGAGCAGTACTTC. Protein: CAWSGRGNEQYF.

The CDR3 coding sequence is TGTGCCAGCAGTTTATTTCGGACAGGGGGTTTTTCCTATAATTCACCCCTCCACTTT. It encodes CASSLFRTGGFSYNSPLHF. The rearrangement links TRBV28 to TRBJ1-6; 10 bases align to TRBD1. V was pared by 1 base and J by 1 base, with 7 bases of the junction left unmatched. CDR1 and CDR2 (germline): MDHEN, SYDVKM. This CDR3 comprises 19 residues.

The chain has TRBV6-1 and TRBJ1-4, with a weak D call TRBD1 (6 bases). The CDR3 is made up of 14 amino acids. V lost 8 bases, J lost 4 bases, and 14 bases lay in between. Germline V gives CDR1 MNHNS, CDR2 SASEGT. The CDR3 is CASLRGGSNEKLFF. DNA of the CDR3: TGTGCCAGCCTACGCGGGGGCAGTAATGAAAAACTGTTTTTT.

This chain links TRBV19 with TRBJ1-3, with 7 bases that match TRBD1. Trimming took 5 bases from V and 6 from J; bases not matched to a gene: 4. CDR3 length: 13 amino acids. The germline CDR1 and CDR2 sequences are LNHDA and SQIVND (reference sequence). The CDR3 spells CASSSGTVNTIYF. Written as DNA, the CDR3 is TGTGCCAGTAGTTCCGGGACAGTAAACACCATATATTTT.

The chain is built from TRBV6-5 and TRBJ2-7; D is undetermined. CDR1 is MNHEY, CDR2 SVGAGI, per germline. V lost 0 bases and J 6 bases, leaving 12 bases between the germline ends. The CDR3 is 14 residues long. This CDR3 reads CASSYSSGHSEQYF. The DNA of the CDR3 is TGTGCCAGCAGTTACTCGTCCGGGCACTCCGAGCAGTACTTC.